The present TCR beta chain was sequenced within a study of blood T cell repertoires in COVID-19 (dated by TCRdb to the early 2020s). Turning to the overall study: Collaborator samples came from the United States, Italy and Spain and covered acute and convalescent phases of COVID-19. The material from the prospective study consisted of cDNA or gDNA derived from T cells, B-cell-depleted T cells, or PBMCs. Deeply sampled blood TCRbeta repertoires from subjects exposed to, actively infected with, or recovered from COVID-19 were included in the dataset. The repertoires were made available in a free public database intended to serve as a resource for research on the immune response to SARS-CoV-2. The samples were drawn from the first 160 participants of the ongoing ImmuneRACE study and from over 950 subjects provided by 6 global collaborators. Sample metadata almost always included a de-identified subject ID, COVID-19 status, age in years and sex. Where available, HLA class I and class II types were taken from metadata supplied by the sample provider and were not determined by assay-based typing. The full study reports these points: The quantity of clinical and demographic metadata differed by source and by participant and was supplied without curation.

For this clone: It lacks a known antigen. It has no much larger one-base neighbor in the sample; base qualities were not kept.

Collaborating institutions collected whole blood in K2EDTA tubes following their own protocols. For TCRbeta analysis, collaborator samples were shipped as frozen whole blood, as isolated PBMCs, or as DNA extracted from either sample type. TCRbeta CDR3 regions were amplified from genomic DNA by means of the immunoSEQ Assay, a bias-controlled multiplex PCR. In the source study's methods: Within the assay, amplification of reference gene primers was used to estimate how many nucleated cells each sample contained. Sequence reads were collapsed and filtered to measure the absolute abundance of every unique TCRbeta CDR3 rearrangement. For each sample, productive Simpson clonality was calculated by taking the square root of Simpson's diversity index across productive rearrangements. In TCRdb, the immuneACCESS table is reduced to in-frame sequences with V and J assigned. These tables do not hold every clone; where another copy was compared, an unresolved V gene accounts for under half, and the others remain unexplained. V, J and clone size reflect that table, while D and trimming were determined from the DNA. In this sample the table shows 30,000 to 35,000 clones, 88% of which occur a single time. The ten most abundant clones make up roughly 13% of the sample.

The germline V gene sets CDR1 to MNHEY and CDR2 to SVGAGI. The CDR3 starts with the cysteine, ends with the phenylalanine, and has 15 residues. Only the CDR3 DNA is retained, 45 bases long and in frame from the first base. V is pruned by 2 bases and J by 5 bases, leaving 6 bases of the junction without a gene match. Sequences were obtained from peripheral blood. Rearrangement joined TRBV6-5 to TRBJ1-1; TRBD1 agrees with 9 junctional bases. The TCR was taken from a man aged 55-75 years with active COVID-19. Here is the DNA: TGTGCCAGCAGTTACACAGGGGGCGGCTTGACTGAAGCTTTCTTT. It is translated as CASSYTGGGLTEAFF.